This T cell receptor delta chain appears in the sequencing data of a study of gamma delta lymphoproliferative disorders and STAT genes. Study-wide background: At least 50 ng of genomic DNA went into each LymphoTrack Dx TCRG Assay library. The EuroClonality-NGS protocol was used to prepare delta libraries. Study-wide results and caveats: Patient-control comparisons may be limited by differing T cell maturation stages. Gamma repertoires grouped patients separately from controls; delta repertoires showed no separation.

TCRdb made new clone calls on the multiplex PCR reads using CATT. This sample has about 1,500 delta-chain clones, with 2.9% found just once. Genomic DNA from isolated PBMCs served as the sequencing template. Note on this clone: Antigen specificity is unknown. TCRdb lists the protein of a much larger clone for this DNA, which differs at residue 16, so this is likely a read error; the protein given here is translated from the DNA itself.

Germline CDR1 reads TSWWSYY; CDR2 reads QGS. V lost 5 bases, J lost 2 bases, and 27 bases stayed unmatched. This CDR3 comprises 22 residues. The source material was blood. The chain links TRDV1 to TRDJ1; 9 bases fit TRDD3. This TCR was recovered from a human donor in good health. CDR3 sequence (DNA): TGTGCTCTTGGGTCCCCGGCTCTTCCCCCTTTAGTTGGACTGGGGGAAACCGATAAACTCATCTTT. It codes for CALGSPALPPLVGLGETDKLIF.